The 30 T cell receptor beta chains listed next were all sequenced from one sample in a study of shared clonotypes between healthy human individuals. Data came from immunoSEQ multiplex PCR; TCRdb stores just in-frame clones and leaves some out. Here the sample spans roughly 2.5 million clones, 90% to 95% being singletons. Sequenced material: naive CD4+ T cells sorted from blood. This sample's subset: CD45RA+ positively selected. Source of these receptors: a man aged 18 to 29 in good health.

The chain couples TRBV19 to TRBJ1-2; no definite D call. The V end was cut by 2 bases, the J end by 2 bases, with 12 bases between. Germline CDR1 is LNHDA and CDR2 is SQIVND (reference sequence). The CDR3 loop spans 15 amino acids. Written as DNA, the CDR3 is TGTGCCAGTAGTATACAGCAGGTCCCAAACTATGGCTACACCTTC. Translation: CASSIQQVPNYGYTF.

The table lists this clone with a count of one. The V and J genes are TRBV6-5 and TRBJ2-3, with unresolved D. Trimming left V 0 bases short and J 1 base short, with 5 bases between. CDR1 is MNHEY and CDR2 is SVGAGI in the germline V gene. CDR3 length equals 14 residues. The CDR3 nucleotides are TGTGCCAGCAGTTACTCGGAACGCACAGATACGCAGTATTTT. Its protein is CASSYSERTDTQYF.

For this clone: Other DNA variants within this sample encode the same CDR3. The genes are TRBV9 and TRBJ2-3, with TRBD2 as a possible D gene (5 bases). Germline CDR1 and CDR2: SGDLS and YYNGEE. V lost 1 base and J 0 bases, leaving 9 bases between the germline ends. CDR3 length: 15 residues. DNA of the CDR3: TGTGCCAGCAGCGTATCGGGAACCAGCACAGATACGCAGTATTTT. Amino acid sequence: CASSVSGTSTDTQYF. The full variable domain, completed using reference TRBV9 and TRBJ2-3, is DSGVTQTPKHLITATGQRVTLRCSPRSGDLSVYWYQQSLDQGLQFLIQYYNGEERAKGNILERFSAQQFPDLHSELNLSSLELGDSALYFCASSVSGTSTDTQYFGPGTRLTVL.

This chain links TRBV19 with TRBJ2-5; a possible D gene is TRBD1 (5 bases). This CDR3 spans 14 amino acids. The V end lost 2 bases, the J end lost 3 bases, and 10 bases lay between the germline ends. Germline V gene lookup returns CDR1 LNHDA and CDR2 SQIVND (reference sequence). CDR3: CASSIRQGKETQYF. The CDR3 DNA is TGTGCCAGTAGTATACGCCAGGGTAAAGAGACCCAGTACTTC.

This clone was detected once. V and J are TRBV14 and TRBJ1-5; D is ambiguous. The CDR3 runs 17 residues. The V end lost 0 bases, the J end lost 6 bases, and 18 bases lay between the germline ends. CDR1 SGHDN and CDR2 FVKESK come from the germline V gene. The CDR3, as DNA: TGTGCCAGCAGCCAAGAGGTTAAGGTGCGCGGCGGTCAGCCCCAGCATTTT. Protein product: CASSQEVKVRGGQPQHF.

The chain links TRBV30 to TRBJ1-2, with no clear D. Trimming pared 0 bases from V and 5 bases from J, leaving 10 bases between. The CDR3 loop spans 13 amino acids. Germline lookup yields CDR1 GTSNPN and CDR2 SVGIG (reference sequence). DNA for the CDR3: TGTGCCTGGAGTGTGCAGTCCCTATATGGCTACACCTTC. Translating it yields CAWSVQSLYGYTF.

This chain connects TRBV29-1 to TRBJ2-2, with a tentative D call TRBD1 (6 bases). Germline V lookup: CDR1 SQVTM, CDR2 ANQGSEA. The V and J ends lost 4 bases and 6 bases respectively, with 12 bases between them. The CDR3 is made up of 13 amino acids. This chain's CDR3 is CSVVVEGAGELFF. CDR3 in DNA: TGCAGCGTTGTAGTAGAGGGGGCCGGGGAGCTGTTTTTT.

As regards this clone: One end of the junction varies from germline; a read error may be responsible. The CDR3 coding sequence is TGTGCCAGCAGTGTATGGACAGGGGGCTACACTAACTATGGCTACACCTTC. Amino acids: CASSVWTGGYTNYGYTF. The rearrangement links TRBV28 to TRBJ1-2, with 11 bases fitting TRBD1. CDR1 and CDR2 (germline): MDHEN, SYDVKM. CDR3 length: 17 residues.

V gene TRBV6-5 combines with J gene TRBJ1-2, with 7 nucleotides matching TRBD1. Losses at the gene ends were 0 bases for V and 8 bases for J; bases not matched to a gene: 9. The CDR3 has 15 amino acids. Germline V gene sequence: CDR1 MNHEY, CDR2 SVGAGI. This chain's CDR3 is CASSYSKEGATGYTF. As DNA, the CDR3 is TGTGCCAGCAGTTACTCGAAGGAGGGGGCGACAGGCTACACCTTC.

The chain has TRBV6-5 and TRBJ2-1, with 9 bases matching TRBD2. The CDR3 sequence is 15 residues long. Trimming at V came to 1 base and at J to 9 bases, leaving 7 bases not matched to a gene. Germline values: CDR1 MNHEY, CDR2 SVGAGI. The CDR3 loop is CASSYWREGLGEQFF. The CDR3 DNA sequence: TGTGCCAGCAGTTACTGGCGGGAGGGCCTAGGTGAGCAGTTCTTC.

The CDR3 DNA is TGTGCCTGGAGTGTAAGCTCGGGCATTCACTACGAGCAGTACTTC. Encoded protein: CAWSVSSGIHYEQYF. V gene TRBV30 combines with J gene TRBJ2-7; D not certain. Germline-derived CDR1 and CDR2 are GTSNPN and SVGIG (reference sequence). Trimming pared 0 bases from V and 3 bases from J, leaving 15 bases between. The CDR3 has 15 residues.

The V gene is TRBV5-1, the J gene TRBJ2-2, with D maybe TRBD1 (5 bases). V was cut by 5 bases and J by 3 bases, with 17 bases left in between. CDR1 SGHRS and CDR2 YFSETQ come from the germline V gene. The CDR3 covers 16 residues. CDR3 coding DNA: TGCGCCAGCAGGCATTGGGGCCTCGATTACACCGGGGAGCTGTTTTTT. It codes for CASRHWGLDYTGELFF.

This sequence joins TRBV11-2 and TRBJ2-3; 10 bases match TRBD2. J was trimmed by 7 bases and V by 2 bases; bases with no gene match: 9. Germline assignment: CDR1 SGHAT and CDR2 FQNNGV. The CDR3 sequence is 16 residues long. As DNA, the CDR3 is TGTGCCAGCAGCTTAAGTAGCGGGGGGAATTTTAATACGCAGTATTTT. It is translated as CASSLSSGGNFNTQYF.

The chain uses TRBV14 and TRBJ1-4, with 7 bases aligning to TRBD1. CDR1 is SGHDN, CDR2 FVKESK, per germline. Unmatched junction bases numbered 4, after V lost 4 bases and J lost 5 bases. The CDR3 extends over 14 amino acids. The CDR3 region is CASSPDRRNEKLFF. CDR3 coding DNA: TGTGCCAGCAGCCCGGACAGGAGGAATGAAAAACTGTTTTTT.

Notes on this clone: Relative to the germline gene, one junction end is altered; a read error may explain this. The chain has TRBV28 and TRBJ1-2; the D is unclear. Germline values: CDR1 MDHEN, CDR2 SYDVKM. The length of the CDR3 is 12 residues. CDR3 DNA sequence: TGTGCCAACAGTCCCCGAAACTATGGCTACACCTTC. Protein: CANSPRNYGYTF.

The rearrangement links TRBV14 to TRBJ1-2; unclear D gene. This CDR3 has 15 residues. Germline CDR1 is SGHDN and CDR2 is FVKESK. Trimming took 0 bases from V and 0 from J, leaving 8 bases between them. This chain's CDR3 is CASSQDPGTNYGYTF. CDR3 bases: TGTGCCAGCAGCCAAGATCCGGGCACTAACTATGGCTACACCTTC.

In its sample, this clone was seen once. The same CDR3 can be traced to other DNA sequences in this sample. The chain links TRBV2 to TRBJ1-1; D gene ambiguous. Germline CDR1 SNHLY, CDR2 FYNNEI. Trimming stripped 8 bases from V and 2 bases from J, with 6 bases between. The CDR3 length is 11 residues. CDR3 region: CASRGNTEAFF. In nucleotides, the CDR3 is TGTGCCAGCCGTGGAAACACTGAAGCTTTCTTT.

Concerning this clone: Other DNA variants within this sample encode the same CDR3. CDR3 residues: CASSQGLAGAETQYF. CDR3 bases: TGTGCCAGCAGCCAAGGACTAGCGGGAGCGGAGACCCAGTACTTC. The J gene is TRBJ2-5, the V gene TRBV14; TRBD2 matches at 12 bases. Germline V gives CDR1 SGHDN, CDR2 FVKESK. The CDR3 runs to 15 residues. Germline trimming cut 1 base from V and 5 bases from J; bases unmatched to any gene: 2.

The chain recombines TRBV19 with TRBJ2-1; D unclear. The CDR3 sequence is 15 residues long. Trimming removed 2 bases from V and 0 bases from J, with 8 bases in between. Germline CDR1 LNHDA, CDR2 SQIVND (reference sequence). As DNA, the CDR3 is TGTGCCAGTAGTATAAGCGCAAGCTCCTACAATGAGCAGTTCTTC. Its protein product is CASSISASSYNEQFF.

In regard to this clone: At the DNA level, this CDR3 is encoded by other sequences in the same sample as well. This chain uses TRBV11-2 with TRBJ2-1, with D possibly TRBD2 on 5 matching bases. Trimming removed 0 bases from V and 2 bases from J, with 11 bases in between. The germline V gene encodes CDR1 SGHAT and CDR2 FQNNGV. The CDR3 is 16 residues long. The CDR3 protein is CASSLEGRGPYNEQFF. CDR3 DNA: TGTGCCAGCAGCTTAGAAGGGCGAGGGCCCTACAATGAGCAGTTCTTC.

The chain joins TRBV5-1 to TRBJ2-3; TRBD1 aligns across 9 bases. This CDR3 is built from 14 residues. Germline V gene sequence: CDR1 SGHRS, CDR2 YFSETQ. The ends lost 5 bases at V and 6 bases at J; junction bases unmatched: 7. The CDR3 region is CASRDTGGVDTQYF. CDR3 DNA sequence: TGCGCCAGCAGGGATACAGGGGGCGTGGATACGCAGTATTTT.

This chain connects TRBV2 to TRBJ1-1, with no clear D. Germline CDR1 is SNHLY and CDR2 is FYNNEI. V gave up 3 bases and J gave up 4 bases, with 12 bases separating them. The CDR3 length is 14 residues. CDR3: CASSDRLGSTEAFF. The DNA for the CDR3 is TGTGCCAGCAGTGACCGGCTGGGCAGCACTGAAGCTTTCTTT.

The V call is TRBV4-1, the J call TRBJ1-4; D not resolved. Trimming removed 2 bases from V and 7 bases from J, with 17 bases in between. The CDR3 length is 16 residues. Germline CDR1 and CDR2: MGHRA and YSYEKL. The CDR3 sequence: CASSQILGTVGEKLFF. In DNA form, the CDR3 reads TGCGCCAGCAGCCAAATTCTCGGAACTGTGGGTGAAAAACTGTTTTTT.

V gene TRBV9 combines with J gene TRBJ2-1; D may be TRBD1 (5 bases). The germline gives CDR1 SGDLS, CDR2 YYNGEE. The CDR3 loop spans 14 amino acids. Trimming pared 0 bases from V and 7 bases from J, leaving 11 bases between. This CDR3 reads CASSVEVSGNEQFF. CDR3 bases: TGTGCCAGCAGCGTAGAAGTCTCAGGGAATGAGCAGTTCTTC.

This chain links TRBV7-9 with TRBJ2-6; unclear D gene. This CDR3 comprises 15 residues. Germline V gene sequence: CDR1 SEHNR, CDR2 FQNEAQ (reference sequence). Trimming stripped 5 bases from V and 0 bases from J, with 8 bases between. CDR3 bases: TGTGCCAGCAGCATAACTTACTCTGGGGCCAACGTCCTGACTTTC. It translates to CASSITYSGANVLTF. The full variable domain, in which reference TRBV7-9 and TRBJ2-6 provide the parts outside the CDR3, is DTGVSQNPRHKITKRGQNVTFRCDPISEHNRLYWYRQTLGQGPEFLTYFQNEAQLEKSRLLSDRFSAERPKGSFSTLEIQRTEQGDSAMYLCASSITYSGANVLTFGAGSRLTVL.

This rearrangement joins TRBV18 to TRBJ1-1; 7 bases map to TRBD1. CDR3 size: 15 residues. From germline, CDR1 is KGHSH and CDR2 LQKENI. V trimming: 1 base; J trimming: 5 bases; junction bases outside the gene matches: 7. The CDR3 coding sequence is TGTGCCAGCTCACCACAGGGGGCTTCGAGGACTGAAGCTTTCTTT. Encoded protein: CASSPQGASRTEAFF.

As DNA, the CDR3 is TGTGCCAGCAGCCGGGGGCTACACACAGATACGCAGTATTTT. The encoded protein is CASSRGLHTDTQYF. V gene TRBV5-5 combines with J gene TRBJ2-3; D is possibly TRBD1 or TRBD2 (6 bases each). CDR1 is SGHKS, CDR2 YYEKEE, per germline (reference sequence). This CDR3 has 14 residues. With 4 bases removed from V and 2 bases from J, the gap between germline ends came to 11 bases.

V is TRBV28 and J is TRBJ1-5, with 9 nucleotides matching TRBD1. V shed 1 base and J 2 bases; nucleotides not matched to a gene: 12. CDR1 and CDR2 from the germline V gene are MDHEN and SYDVKM. CDR3 length: 19 residues. CDR3 nucleotide sequence: TGTGCCAGCAGTTTATCGGGGACAGGGTCGTTGATGGGCAATCAGCCCCAGCATTTT. The encoded protein is CASSLSGTGSLMGNQPQHF. Combining the CDR3 with reference TRBV28 and TRBJ1-5 gives the whole variable domain DVKVTQSSRYLVKRTGEKVFLECVQDMDHENMFWYRQDPGLGLRLIYFSYDVKMKEKGDIPEGYSVSREKKERFSLILESASTNQTSMYLCASSLSGTGSLMGNQPQHFGDGTRLSIL.

The chain combines TRBV27 with TRBJ2-3; TRBD1 aligns across 7 bases. V lost 6 bases, J lost 3 bases, and 6 bases stayed unmatched. The CDR3 totals 14 residues. Germline assignment: CDR1 MNHEY and CDR2 SMNVEV (reference sequence). DNA of the CDR3: TGTGCCAGCAGAGGAGGACAGGTTACAGATACGCAGTATTTT. It is translated as CASRGGQVTDTQYF.

The rearrangement uses TRBV30 and TRBJ2-1; 15 bases fit TRBD2. This CDR3 is built from 18 residues. Losses at the gene ends were 3 bases for V and 0 bases for J; bases not matched to a gene: 6. The germline V gene has CDR1 GTSNPN and CDR2 SVGIG (reference sequence). Here the CDR3 reads CAWSAGTSGGPSYNEQFF. For the CDR3, the DNA is TGTGCCTGGAGCGCCGGGACTAGCGGGGGGCCCTCCTACAATGAGCAGTTCTTC.